Reported below is one TCR beta chain. Additional DNA sequences in this sample encode the identical CDR3. Germline V lookup: CDR1 SNHLY, CDR2 FYNNEI. This CDR3 contains 15 residues. V shed 7 bases and J 0 bases; nucleotides not matched to a gene: 3. Assay: immunoSEQ multiplex PCR; the TCRdb copy retains only in-frame clones and omits some. The data contain fewer than 45,000 clones, about nine tenths of them singletons. This record comes from a study of T cells in localized non-small cell lung cancer. The V gene is TRBV2, the J gene TRBJ2-3, with 11 bases that match TRBD2. The sequences come from peripheral blood, collected before any cancer treatment. The TCR sequence derives from a female donor of 60 years or more with stage I squamous cell lung carcinoma. CDR3 residues: CASKRLAGSTDTQYF. CDR3 bases: TGTGCCAGCAAACGACTAGCGGGAAGCACAGATACGCAGTATTTT. The whole variable domain, remainder taken from reference TRBV2 and TRBJ2-3, is EPEVTQTPSHQVTQMGQEVILRCVPISNHLYFYWYRQILGQKVEFLVSFYNNEISEKSEIFDDQFSVERPDGSNFTLKIRSTKLEDSAMYFCASKRLAGSTDTQYFGPGTRLTVL.